These T cell receptor beta chains were read from a single sample in a study of T cell changes during pregnancy in multiple sclerosis. Profiling relied on immunoSEQ multiplex PCR, and the TCRdb table lists in-frame clones only, not all of them. The repertoire holds 70,000 or so clones, with about nine tenths as singletons. Source: CD4+ T cells from peripheral blood mononuclear cells, taken after pregnancy. Receptors were obtained from a female donor with multiple sclerosis, enrolled in a pregnancy study. CDR3s include the opening cysteine and the closing phenylalanine or tryptophan. A D gene is named only where the DNA matches it firmly. The size entry is marked missing in some rows and otherwise reads once, few, many or a size class.

clone_size,j_call,v_call,d_call,cdr3_nt,cdr3_aa
once,TRBJ1-2,TRBV4-1,NA,TGCGCCAGCAGCCAAGTCGGACAGATCTATGGCTACACCTTC,CASSQVGQIYGYTF
NA,TRBJ2-7,TRBV10-3,NA,TGTGCCATCAGACAGGGTTTGGTAGGCGAGCAGTACTTC,CAIRQGLVGEQYF
NA,TRBJ2-7,TRBV6-1,NA,TGTGCCAGCGGAGCCGCAGGGACTGGAAACTACGAGCAGTACTTC,CASGAAGTGNYEQYF
NA,TRBJ2-1,TRBV6-1,TRBD1,TGTGCCAGCTGGGACAGGGGTTATTACAATGAGCAGTTCTTC,CASWDRGYYNEQFF
NA,TRBJ2-1,TRBV5-1,TRBD2,TGCGCCAGCAGCCGAGCGGGAGGGTCCTACAATGAGCAGTTCTTC,CASSRAGGSYNEQFF
NA,TRBJ2-7,TRBV5-4,NA,TGTGCCAGCAGCTTGGACAGAGGGGGCGAGCAGTACTTC,CASSLDRGGEQYF
few,TRBJ1-2,TRBV19,NA,TGTGCCAGTCTCGACAGGTTGCGGGTCGGCTACACCTTC,CASLDRLRVGYTF
NA,TRBJ1-2,TRBV27,NA,TGTGCCAGCAGTTTATCGCCGGGGAGCTATGGCTACACCTTC,CASSLSPGSYGYTF
NA,TRBJ1-1,TRBV6-1,NA,TGTGCCAGCAACCGGGAAATGAACACTGAAGCTTTCTTT,CASNREMNTEAFF
NA,TRBJ2-2,TRBV5-8,TRBD2,TGTGCCAGCAGCTTACGGGGGGGCCCAGACACCGGGGAGCTGTTTTTT,CASSLRGGPDTGELFF
NA,TRBJ1-2,TRBV25-1,TRBD1,TGTGCCAGCAGTGGCGGGACAATTCAGGGGGAATACTATGGCTACACCTTC,CASSGGTIQGEYYGYTF
NA,TRBJ1-6,TRBV21-1,NA,TGTGCCAGCAGCAAATTGGGCCCCTATAATTCACCCCTCCACTTT,CASSKLGPYNSPLHF
NA,TRBJ1-3,TRBV6-6,TRBD1,TGTGCCAGCAGTTACGTTACAGGGGGCTCTGGAAACACCATATATTTT,CASSYVTGGSGNTIYF
NA,TRBJ2-1,TRBV10-3,TRBD1,TGTGCCATCAGTGTCCCCACAGGGGGCAATGAGCAGTTCTTC,CAISVPTGGNEQFF
NA,TRBJ2-7,TRBV6-6,NA,TGTGCCAGCAAGGCGGAGGGCCGCTACGAGCAGTACTTC,CASKAEGRYEQYF
NA,TRBJ1-2,TRBV19,NA,TGTGCCAGTAGAGGAGTTCTCTGGGGCTACACCTTC,CASRGVLWGYTF
NA,TRBJ2-1,TRBV7-2,TRBD2,TGTGCCAGCCGGACTAGCGGGGACTATGAGCAGTTCTTC,CASRTSGDYEQFF
NA,TRBJ1-1,TRBV6-1,NA,TGTGCCAGCACCGCCGGGAGGTTGGACACTGAAGCTTTCTTT,CASTAGRLDTEAFF
once,TRBJ1-5,TRBV9,NA,TGTGCCAGCAGCCCTACGGCAGGTTCCAATCAGCCCCAGCATTTT,CASSPTAGSNQPQHF
NA,TRBJ1-1,TRBV6-1,TRBD1,TGTGCCAGCACTGACCGGGACAGGGGACCGAACACTGAAGCTTTCTTT,CASTDRDRGPNTEAFF
NA,TRBJ2-1,TRBV7-3,TRBD2,TGTGCCAGCAGCTTAACCGGGACTAGCGGCTACCCCTACAATGAGCAGTTCTTC,CASSLTGTSGYPYNEQFF
NA,TRBJ2-5,TRBV5-4,NA,TGTGCCAGCAGCTTGGTTGGCAGTAAAGAGACCCAGTACTTC,CASSLVGSKETQYF
once,TRBJ1-5,TRBV19,NA,TGTGCCAGTAGTATATGGCAGAATAGCAATCAGCCCCAGCATTTT,CASSIWQNSNQPQHF
NA,TRBJ2-1,TRBV5-1,NA,TGCGCCAGCAGTCTAAAACAGGGCTACAATGAGCAGTTCTTC,CASSLKQGYNEQFF
NA,TRBJ2-1,TRBV6-1,TRBD2,TGTGCCAGCAGTGCTACTAGCGGGAAGGGGCAGTTCTTC,CASSATSGKGQFF
once,TRBJ1-5,TRBV6-8,TRBD1,TGTGCCAGCAGTTACTCGGACAGGGAGATAAATCAGCCCCAGCATTTT,CASSYSDREINQPQHF
NA,TRBJ1-5,TRBV29-1,NA,TGCAGCGTTGGGGACACCAATCAGCCCCAGCATTTT,CSVGDTNQPQHF
NA,TRBJ2-7,TRBV7-7,NA,TGTGCCAGCAGCTTAGAAGCGGGCCCTACCTACGAGCAGTACTTC,CASSLEAGPTYEQYF
once,TRBJ1-6,TRBV29-1,TRBD1,TGCAGCGCTCGGACAGGGGAGTCACCCCTCCACTTT,CSARTGESPLHF